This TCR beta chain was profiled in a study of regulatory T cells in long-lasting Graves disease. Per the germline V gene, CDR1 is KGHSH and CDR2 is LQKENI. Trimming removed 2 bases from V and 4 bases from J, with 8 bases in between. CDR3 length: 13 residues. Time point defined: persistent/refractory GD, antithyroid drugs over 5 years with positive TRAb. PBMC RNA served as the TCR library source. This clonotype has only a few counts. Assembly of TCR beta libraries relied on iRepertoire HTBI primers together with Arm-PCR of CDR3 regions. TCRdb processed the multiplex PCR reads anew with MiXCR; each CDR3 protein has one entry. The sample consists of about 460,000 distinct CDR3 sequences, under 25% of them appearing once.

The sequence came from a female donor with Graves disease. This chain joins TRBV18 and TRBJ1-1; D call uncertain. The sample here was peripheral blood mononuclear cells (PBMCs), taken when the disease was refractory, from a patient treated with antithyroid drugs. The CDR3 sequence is CASSPGDPTEAFF. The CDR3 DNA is TGTGCCAGCTCACCAGGGGATCCCACTGAAGCTTTCTTT.